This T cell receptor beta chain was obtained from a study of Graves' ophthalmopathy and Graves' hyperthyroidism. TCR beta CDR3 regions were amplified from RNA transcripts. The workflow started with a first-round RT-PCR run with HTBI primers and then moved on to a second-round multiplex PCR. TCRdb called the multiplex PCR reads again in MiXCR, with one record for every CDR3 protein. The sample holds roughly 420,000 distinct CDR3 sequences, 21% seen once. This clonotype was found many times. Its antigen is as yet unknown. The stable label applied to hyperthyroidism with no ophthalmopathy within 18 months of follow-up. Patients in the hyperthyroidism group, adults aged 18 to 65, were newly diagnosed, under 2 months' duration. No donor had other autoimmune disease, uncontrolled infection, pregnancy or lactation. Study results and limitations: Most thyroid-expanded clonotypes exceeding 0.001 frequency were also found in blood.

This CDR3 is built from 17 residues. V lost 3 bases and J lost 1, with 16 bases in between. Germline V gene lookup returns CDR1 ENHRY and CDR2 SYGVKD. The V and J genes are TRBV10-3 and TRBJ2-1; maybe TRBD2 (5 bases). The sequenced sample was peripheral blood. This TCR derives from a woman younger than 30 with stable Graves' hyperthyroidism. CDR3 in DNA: TGTGCCATCAGTGATTCGGAAGGGAGTACATCCTACAATGAGCAGTTCTTC. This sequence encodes CAISDSEGSTSYNEQFF.